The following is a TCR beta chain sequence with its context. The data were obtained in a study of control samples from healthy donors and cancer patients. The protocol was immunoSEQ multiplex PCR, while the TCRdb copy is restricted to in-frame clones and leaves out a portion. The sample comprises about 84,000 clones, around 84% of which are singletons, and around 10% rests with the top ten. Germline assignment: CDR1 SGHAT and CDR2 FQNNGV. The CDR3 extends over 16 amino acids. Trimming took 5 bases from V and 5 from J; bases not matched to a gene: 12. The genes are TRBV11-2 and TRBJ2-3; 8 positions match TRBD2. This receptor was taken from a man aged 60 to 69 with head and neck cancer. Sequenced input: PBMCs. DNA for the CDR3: TGTGCCAGCAGCCCCTTCGGGGGGGCGCTTGGAGATACGCAGTATTTT. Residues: CASSPFGGALGDTQYF.